This T cell receptor beta chain stems from a study of blood T cell repertoires in COVID-19. Looking at the study overall: Sites across the United States, Italy and Spain contributed samples from acute and convalescent COVID-19. From T cells, B-cell-depleted T cells, or PBMCs came the material, which was cDNA or gDNA.

The authors' processing: Amplification with reference gene primers provided the estimates of nucleated cell counts. Only in-frame clones appear in the TCRdb table, and some are missing; sequencing was by immunoSEQ multiplex PCR. V and J calls and clone size are as listed in that table; D and trimming were resolved from the DNA. This table has about 110,000 clones, 80% to 90% appearing once. CDR1 is SGHRS and CDR2 is YFSETQ in the germline V gene. This CDR3 spans 18 amino acids. Trimming took 1 base from V and 1 from J; bases not matched to a gene: 9. Sequenced material: peripheral blood. This TCR was sampled from a human donor in a cohort sampled during active COVID-19. This chain links TRBV5-1 with TRBJ2-3; 10 bases are a match to TRBD2. CDR3 loop: CASSLTTSGRNGTDTQYF. The CDR3 DNA is TGCGCCAGCAGCTTGACGACTAGCGGGCGGAACGGCACAGATACGCAGTATTTT.